The text below deals with one T cell receptor delta chain. Its cognate antigen has yet to be identified. No base quality values were provided; no much bigger clone lies one nucleotide off. The library was generated by PCR. Instrument used: Illumina MiSeq. In the original analysis: When TRDV repertoire clonotype frequencies were reported, any clonotype that had only a single read was left out. Identical DNA sequences were merged into single rows after TCRdb reprocessed the public reads with CATT. These V and J calls derive from TCRdb rather than the authors' analysis. This sample lists under 2,500 delta-chain clones; roughly 65% were detected once. 14% of the sample is held by the ten biggest clonotypes. This sample is part of a study of TRDV2 sequences in healthy donors (dated by TCRdb to 2020 to 2022). Regarding the research as a whole: Approximately 18 single-cell-derived gamma9delta2 T cell clones spanning the full range of antitumor activity were TCR-sequenced and traced within the bulk repertoire. The research as a whole found: Observed TCRdelta repertoires were highly focused, yet clonotype frequency did not correlate with antitumor functional potential of the respective clone. The TCRdelta clonotypes of several highly reactive clones appeared rare, as these clonotypes were not detected in the bulk sequencing data of the respective donors.

The CDR3 starts with the cysteine, ends with the phenylalanine, and has 19 residues. CDR3 DNA is the only sequence kept; it has 57 bases, read in frame from the first base. Here V drops 0 bases and J drops 3 bases, and the junction holds 15 bases not matched to any gene. CDR1 and CDR2 were assigned from the germline V gene as GEAIGNYY and EKD. Bulk sequencing of complete TCR delta chain (Vdelta2) repertoires was performed to track the frequency of functionally characterized gamma9delta2 T cell clones. The Dutch blood bank supplied purchased peripheral blood from anonymous healthy donors. gamma9delta2 T cells analyzed in the study originated from peripheral blood of healthy donors.

This chain joins TRDV2 to TRDJ1; 10 of the junction bases match TRDD3. The source of this sequence is a human donor in good health. The sequenced sample was Vd2+ gamma-delta T cells from blood. The intended sense of this specimen's cell subset or site label: TCR Vdelta2-expressing (gamma9delta2) T cells. The CDR3 region reads CACDTVGPPLLGDADKLIF. The DNA reads TGTGCCTGTGACACCGTGGGCCCCCCCTTACTGGGGGATGCCGATAAACTCATCTTT.